The entry below gives a single T cell receptor (beta chain) sequence along with its context. This record belongs to a study of blood T cell repertoires in COVID-19. Sequencing used immunoSEQ multiplex PCR; TCRdb keeps in-frame clones, though not all of them. Altogether about 400,000 clones are present, approximately 87% being singletons, with the ten largest covering approximately 9.3%. Participants spanned ages about 18 to 90 years and resided in 20 to 30 US areas. Two negative PCRs, clearance, or symptom resolution had been documented for recovered Cohort 3 donors. Looked up from germline, CDR1 is KGHSH and CDR2 is LQKENI. The CDR3 is 16 amino acids. With 3 bases removed from V and 4 bases from J, the gap between germline ends came to 18 bases.

This chain joins TRBV18 and TRBJ2-5, with D tentatively TRBD1 (5 bases). The sequence came from a woman in her forties or fifties who had recovered from COVID-19. The material sequenced was PBMCs or T cells enriched from blood (not recorded which). The CDR3 nucleotides are TGTGCCAGCTCACCCCTGGGCAGGGAAAGTTCAGAGACCCAGTACTTC. It specifies CASSPLGRESSETQYF. The full variable domain, completed using reference TRBV18 and TRBJ2-5, is NAGVMQNPRHLVRRRGQEARLRCSPMKGHSHVYWYRQLPEEGLKFMVYLQKENIIDESGMPKERFSAEFPKEGPSILRIQQVVRGDSAAYFCASSPLGRESSETQYFGPGTRLLVL.